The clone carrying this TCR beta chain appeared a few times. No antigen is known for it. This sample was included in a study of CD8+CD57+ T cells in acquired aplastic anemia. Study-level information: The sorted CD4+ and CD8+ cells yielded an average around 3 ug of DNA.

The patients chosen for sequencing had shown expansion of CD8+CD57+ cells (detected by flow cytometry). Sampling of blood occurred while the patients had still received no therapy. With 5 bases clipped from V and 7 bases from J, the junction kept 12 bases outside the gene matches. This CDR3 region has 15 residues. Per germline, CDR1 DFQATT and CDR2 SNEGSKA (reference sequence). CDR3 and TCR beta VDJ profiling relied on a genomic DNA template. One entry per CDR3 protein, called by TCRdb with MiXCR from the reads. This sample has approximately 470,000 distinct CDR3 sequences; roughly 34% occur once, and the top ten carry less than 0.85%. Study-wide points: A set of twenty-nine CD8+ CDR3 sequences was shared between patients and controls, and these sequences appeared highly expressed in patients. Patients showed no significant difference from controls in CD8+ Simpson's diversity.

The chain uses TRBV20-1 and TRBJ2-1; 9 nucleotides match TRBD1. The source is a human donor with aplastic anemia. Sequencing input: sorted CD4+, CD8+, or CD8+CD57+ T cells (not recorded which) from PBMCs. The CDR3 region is CSAAGDRGVQNEQFF. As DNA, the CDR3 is TGCAGTGCTGCGGGTGACAGGGGGGTACAGAATGAGCAGTTCTTC.